The following is a T cell receptor beta chain sequence with its context. In the authors' methods: By means of reference gene primer amplification, nucleated cell counts were estimated. Sequencing was performed with immunoSEQ multiplex PCR; in TCRdb, only in-frame clones are kept and a portion is missing. V and J calls and clone size are copied from that table; D and trimming were computed from the DNA. The sample includes about 36,000 clones, around 73% seen only once; the top ten take over 15%. This sample stems from a study of blood T cell repertoires in COVID-19. Across the whole study: Acute and convalescent COVID-19 specimens originated in the United States, Italy and Spain. T cells, B-cell-depleted T cells, or PBMCs provided the cDNA or gDNA that served as material.

The TCR comes from a man between 70 and 80 years old with acute or convalescent COVID-19. The sample was peripheral blood.

The CDR3 nucleotides are TGTGCCAGTAGTATAGGACAGGGGTTGAACACTGAAGCTTTCTTT. It translates to CASSIGQGLNTEAFF. The chain has TRBV19 and TRBJ1-1; 8 bases agree with TRBD1. V gave up 1 base and J gave up 0 bases; unmatched junction bases: 1. Germline V gene lookup returns CDR1 LNHDA and CDR2 SQIVND (reference sequence). The CDR3 is 15 amino acids.